A single sample is the source of the 32 T cell receptor beta chains below, sequenced in a study of blood T cell repertoires in COVID-19. TCRdb's table, derived via immunoSEQ multiplex PCR, lists solely in-frame clones and lacks some. The sample gives 220,000 or so clones, 80% to 85% of which show up once; over 2.5% is in the top ten. The sample comprised peripheral blood. The receptors were gathered from a woman between 25 and 40 years old who had recovered from COVID-19.

The chain combines TRBV4-2 with TRBJ2-2, with D perhaps matching TRBD2 (6 bases). Germline values: CDR1 LGHNA, CDR2 YNFKEQ. V was trimmed by 0 bases and J by 2 bases, leaving 16 bases between them. This CDR3 contains 18 residues. In nucleotides, the CDR3 is TGTGCCAGCAGCCAAGAAAGGTGGGCTAGCGCAAACACCGGGGAGCTGTTTTTT. Amino acid sequence: CASSQERWASANTGELFF.

The CDR3 spells CASRGTGTGGSNYGYTF. The CDR3, as DNA: TGTGCCAGCAGGGGGACCGGGACAGGGGGCTCGAACTATGGCTACACCTTC. The chain combines TRBV28 with TRBJ1-2, with 12 positions matching TRBD1. CDR3 size: 17 residues. Germline V lookup: CDR1 MDHEN, CDR2 SYDVKM. Losses at the gene ends were 6 bases for V and 2 bases for J; bases not matched to a gene: 10.

The chain has TRBV7-9 and TRBJ2-2, with 7 bases matching TRBD1. The CDR3 totals 15 residues. From germline, CDR1 is SEHNR and CDR2 FQNEAQ (reference sequence). The V gene end was trimmed by 5 bases and the J gene end by 7 bases; junction bases not matched to a gene: 10. In DNA form, the CDR3 reads TGTGCCAGCAGCCTCAAGACAGGGATTCTCGGGGAGCTGTTTTTT. Translating it yields CASSLKTGILGELFF.

V and J are TRBV6-5 and TRBJ1-3; TRBD1 matches 8 bases. CDR1 is MNHEY and CDR2 is SVGAGI in the germline V gene. The CDR3 covers 15 residues. J was trimmed by 2 bases and V by 5 bases; bases with no gene match: 5. In DNA form, the CDR3 reads TGTGCCAGCAGTCTTGACAGGGGAGCTGGAAACACCATATATTTT. Protein sequence: CASSLDRGAGNTIYF.

This sequence joins TRBV6-5 and TRBJ2-5, with TRBD2 matching 7 bases. CDR1 is MNHEY, CDR2 SVGAGI, per germline. The length of the CDR3 is 14 residues. The junction had 4 bases not matched to a gene; V was cut back by 4 bases and J by 2 bases. The CDR3 region is CASSFASGQETQYF. In DNA form, the CDR3 reads TGTGCCAGCAGTTTCGCTAGCGGACAAGAGACCCAGTACTTC.

This clone has only a few counts. The genes are TRBV3-1 (or the pseudogene TRBV3-2) and TRBJ2-6, with no clear D. The germline V gene has CDR1 LGHDT and CDR2 YNNKEL (reference sequence). This CDR3 comprises 15 residues. V was pared by 6 bases and J by 2 bases, with 11 bases between. CDR3 amino acids: CASRARQTGANVLTF. CDR3 nucleotide sequence: TGTGCCAGCAGAGCCCGACAAACTGGGGCCAACGTCCTGACTTTC.

This clone was seen a handful of times. J is TRBJ1-3 and V is TRBV19, with unresolved D. CDR1 is LNHDA, CDR2 SQIVND, per germline (reference sequence). This CDR3 is 15 amino acids long. V was trimmed by 3 bases and J by 0 bases, leaving 9 bases between them. The CDR3 spells CASSMGGGSGNTIYF. CDR3 nucleotides: TGTGCCAGTAGTATGGGCGGAGGCTCTGGAAACACCATATATTTT.

This rearrangement joins TRBV7-8 to TRBJ2-7; tentative D call: TRBD2 (5 bases). Germline lookup yields CDR1 SGHVS and CDR2 FQNEAQ. The CDR3 extends over 12 amino acids. Trimming took 6 bases from V and 3 from J, leaving 9 bases between them. As DNA, the CDR3 is TGTGCCAGCAGTGCCGAGGGCTACGAGCAGTACTTC. It yields the protein CASSAEGYEQYF.

The CDR3 nucleotides are TGTGCCAGCAGCCGATTAGGGGACAGAAGTATGAACACTGAAGCTTTCTTT. Amino acids: CASSRLGDRSMNTEAFF. The chain uses TRBV9 and TRBJ1-1, with TRBD1 matching 7 bases. CDR3 size: 17 residues. The junction had 12 bases not matched to a gene; V was cut back by 4 bases and J by 0 bases. The germline V gene has CDR1 SGDLS and CDR2 YYNGEE.

Worth noting for this clone: Given a much more abundant clone one base away, this may be a read error. The rearrangement links TRBV18 to TRBJ2-3, with D possibly matching TRBD1 (6 bases). The CDR3 is 14 residues long. Germline V CDR1 and CDR2: KGHSH, LQKENI. CDR3 sequence (DNA): TGTGCCAGCTCACCGATGCAGGGGAAAGATGCGCAGTATTTT. It translates to CASSPMQGKDAQYF. Combining the CDR3 with reference TRBV18 and TRBJ2-3 gives the whole variable domain NAGVMQNPRHLVRRRGQEARLRCSPMKGHSHVYWYRQLPEEGLKFMVYLQKENIIDESGMPKERFSAEFPKEGPSILRIQQVVRGDSAAYFCASSPMQGKDAQYFGPGTRLTVL.

The chain carries TRBV15 and TRBJ2-5; 9 bases are a match to TRBD1. The CDR3 totals 20 residues. The V and J ends lost 2 bases and 1 base, in that order; junction bases with no gene match: 17. CDR1 is LNHNV, CDR2 YYDKDF, per germline (reference sequence). CDR3 in DNA: TGTGCCACCAGCAGAACACCGGGACAGGGAGGGAAAACCTCCCAAGAGACCCAGTACTTC. Its translation: CATSRTPGQGGKTSQETQYF.

This clone was counted a few times. The chain employs TRBV9 and TRBJ1-3; the D is unclear. The germline gives CDR1 SGDLS, CDR2 YYNGEE. Trimming stripped 4 bases from V and 11 bases from J, with 13 bases between. The CDR3 spans 12 residues. CDR3 coding DNA: TGTGCCAGCAGCCTCGATCCCGGTGCCATATATTTT. It codes for CASSLDPGAIYF.

This sequence joins TRBV28 and TRBJ2-1, with TRBD2 as a possible D gene (6 bases). Germline CDR1 MDHEN, CDR2 SYDVKM. Trimming took off 7 bases at V and 0 bases at J, with 19 bases between the two ends. The CDR3 totals 17 residues. CDR3 loop: CASTPGRLLSSYNEQFF. CDR3 nucleotides: TGTGCCAGCACCCCGGGGAGGCTTTTAAGCTCCTACAATGAGCAGTTCTTC.

This sequence joins TRBV28 and TRBJ1-2, with 9 bases identical to TRBD1. The V and J ends lost 6 bases and 4 bases, in that order; junction bases with no gene match: 9. The CDR3 is 15 amino acids. CDR1 and CDR2 from the germline V gene are MDHEN and SYDVKM. The chain's CDR3 is CASRSGQGLSYGYTF. CDR3 sequence (DNA): TGTGCCAGCAGATCGGGACAGGGATTGAGCTATGGCTACACCTTC.

The chain has TRBV11-2 and TRBJ1-2; D may be TRBD1 (6 bases). The CDR3 runs to 13 residues. The V end was cut by 5 bases, the J end by 8 bases, with 15 bases between. Per germline, CDR1 SGHAT and CDR2 FQNNGV. The CDR3 sequence is CASSPTTGEGYTF. The CDR3 DNA sequence: TGTGCCAGCAGCCCCACGACAGGCGAAGGCTACACCTTC.

The gene calls are TRBV7-8 and TRBJ2-3, with 8 bases fitting TRBD2. CDR1 SGHVS and CDR2 FQNEAQ come from the germline V gene. This CDR3 has 16 amino acids. The trim removed 1 base at V and 0 bases at J, leaving 3 bases unmatched. The CDR3 protein is CASSLGASGSTDTQYF. CDR3 bases: TGTGCCAGCAGCTTAGGTGCTAGCGGGAGCACAGATACGCAGTATTTT. The whole variable domain, filled in from reference TRBV7-8 and TRBJ2-3, reads GAGVSQSPRYKVAKRGQDVALRCDPISGHVSLFWYQQALGQGPEFLTYFQNEAQLDKSGLPSDRFFAERPEGSVSTLKIQRTQQEDSAVYLCASSLGASGSTDTQYFGPGTRLTVL.

The chain has TRBV7-3 and TRBJ2-1; D ambiguous. Per germline, CDR1 SGHTA and CDR2 FQGTGA. The CDR3 length is 17 residues. V was shortened by 0 bases and J by 0 bases, with 12 bases between the two germline ends. CDR3 DNA: TGTGCCAGCAGCTTAACGCGGTCCCGGAACTCCTACAATGAGCAGTTCTTC. This translates into CASSLTRSRNSYNEQFF.

This clone is a singleton in its sample. V is TRBV5-1 and J is TRBJ2-5; no reliable D call. Germline-derived CDR1 and CDR2 are SGHRS and YFSETQ. The CDR3 covers 13 residues. Deletions cut 0 bases from V and 5 bases from J, with 8 bases between. The DNA for the CDR3 is TGCGCCAGCAGCTTGGTAGCCGGGGAGACCCAGTACTTC. Translating it yields CASSLVAGETQYF.

The V gene is TRBV2, the J gene TRBJ2-1; unclear D gene. The V and J ends lost 5 bases and 7 bases respectively, with 6 bases between them. In germline, CDR1 is SNHLY, CDR2 FYNNEI. The CDR3 consists of 11 residues. The CDR3 region is CASSFSNEQFF. CDR3 nucleotides: TGTGCCAGCAGTTTTAGTAATGAGCAGTTCTTC.

The rearrangement uses TRBV28 and TRBJ1-2; D may be TRBD1 (6 bases). Germline V lookup: CDR1 MDHEN, CDR2 SYDVKM. V lost 5 bases, J lost 8 bases, and 15 bases lay in between. CDR3 length equals 13 residues. The CDR3 nucleotides read TGTGCCAGCAGTCCGGGGGGGGCAAACGGCTACACCTTC. Amino acids: CASSPGGANGYTF.

The chain carries TRBV28 and TRBJ1-2; 9 positions match TRBD1. Germline CDR1 reads MDHEN; CDR2 reads SYDVKM. V shed 6 bases and J 3 bases; nucleotides not matched to a gene: 11. The CDR3 contains 16 residues. CDR3 sequence: CASSPAGTGKDYGYTF. The CDR3 DNA is TGTGCCAGCAGCCCCGCCGGGACAGGGAAGGACTATGGCTACACCTTC.

This clone appeared a single time. The chain has TRBV19 and TRBJ2-7; TRBD2 agrees at 7 bases. Germline values: CDR1 LNHDA, CDR2 SQIVND (reference sequence). The V gene end was trimmed by 4 bases and the J gene end by 1 base; junction bases not matched to a gene: 4. The CDR3 length is 14 residues. CDR3 bases: TGTGCCAGTAGTACGGGGGACTATTCCTACGAGCAGTACTTC. As protein: CASSTGDYSYEQYF.

The rearrangement joins TRBV27 to TRBJ2-7; possibly TRBD1 for D (6 bases). The CDR3 totals 15 residues. From germline, CDR1 is MNHEY and CDR2 SMNVEV (reference sequence). Deletions cut 8 bases from V and 6 bases from J, with 23 bases between. The CDR3: CASGLTGLRSREQYF. The DNA of the CDR3 is TGTGCCAGCGGATTAACAGGGCTGCGTTCCCGCGAGCAGTACTTC.

The V call is TRBV4-1, the J call TRBJ1-4; D uncertain. This CDR3 has 14 amino acids. V lost 8 bases and J lost 8, with 18 bases in between. The germline gives CDR1 MGHRA, CDR2 YSYEKL. The CDR3 DNA is TGCGCCAGCGCACCGAGGGAGGTGGGCGAAAAACTGTTTTTT. It specifies CASAPREVGEKLFF.

The CDR3 sequence is CASSPAPGGTLRETQYF. The CDR3 bases are TGTGCCAGCAGCCCTGCACCGGGAGGGACGTTACGGGAGACCCAGTACTTC. The chain combines TRBV11-2 with TRBJ2-5; 8 bases align to TRBD2. Germline assignment: CDR1 SGHAT and CDR2 FQNNGV. This CDR3 has 17 residues. After removal of 5 bases from V and 5 bases from J, the junction contained 16 bases not matched to a gene.

The gene calls are TRBV28 and TRBJ2-2, with D perhaps matching TRBD2 (6 bases). The CDR3 has 14 amino acids. CDR1 and CDR2 (germline): MDHEN, SYDVKM. V lost 4 bases to trimming and J lost 3 bases, with 9 bases between them. The CDR3 coding sequence is TGTGCCAGCAGTTCCGGGACTTACACCGGGGAGCTGTTTTTT. Translated, it gives CASSSGTYTGELFF.

The rearrangement joins TRBV25-1 to TRBJ2-1; 9 positions agree with TRBD2. Germline loops: CDR1 MGHDK, CDR2 SYGVNS. The CDR3 spans 13 residues. V was clipped by 5 bases and J by 10 bases; unmatched bases: 6. The CDR3, as DNA: TGTGCCAGCAGTCCGGGACTAGCTACAGAGCAGTTCTTC. This codes for CASSPGLATEQFF.

The chain is built from TRBV9 and TRBJ1-3, with 11 bases fitting TRBD1. V lost 4 bases and J lost 3; bases outside the gene matches: 6. The CDR3 is 16 residues long. CDR1 and CDR2 (germline): SGDLS, YYNGEE. CDR3 sequence reads: CASSRRTGGFGNTIYF. The CDR3 bases are TGTGCCAGCAGCAGGAGGACAGGGGGCTTTGGAAACACCATATATTTT.

The chain links TRBV14 to TRBJ2-2; perhaps TRBD2 as D (6 bases). Trimming pared 0 bases from V and 8 bases from J, leaving 13 bases between. The CDR3 is 15 amino acids. Germline V gene sequence: CDR1 SGHDN, CDR2 FVKESK. The CDR3 here is CASSQDLWGTGELFF. The CDR3 DNA is TGTGCCAGCAGCCAAGATCTCTGGGGGACTGGGGAGCTGTTTTTT.

The chain couples TRBV6-6 to TRBJ1-5; D uncertain. The CDR3 covers 13 residues. V lost 2 bases, J lost 8 bases, and 10 bases lay in between. Germline V CDR1 and CDR2: MNHNY, SVGAGI (reference sequence). The CDR3 sequence is CASSYAEIEPQHF. The CDR3 DNA sequence: TGTGCCAGCAGTTACGCGGAAATTGAGCCCCAGCATTTT.

This clone was detected only once. As DNA, the CDR3 is TGTGCCAGCAGCAAAGTGAACTACGGGGGGAAAGAGACCCAGTACTTC. Translated, it gives CASSKVNYGGKETQYF. V is TRBV21-1 and J is TRBJ2-5; the D segment call TRBD2 is taken from the table without a DNA check. TRBV21-1 is tagged as a pseudogene. CDR3 length equals 16 residues.

The chain employs TRBV5-1 and TRBJ2-3; 12 positions match TRBD1. Per the germline V gene, CDR1 is SGHRS and CDR2 is YFSETQ. Germline trimming cut 4 bases from V and 2 bases from J; bases unmatched to any gene: 5. The CDR3 totals 16 residues. The CDR3 sequence is CASSAGTGGYTDTQYF. The CDR3 bases are TGCGCCAGCAGCGCGGGGACAGGGGGCTACACAGATACGCAGTATTTT.